This TCR beta chain stems from a study of T cells after yellow fever vaccination. Overall study results and limits: Overlap between CD4 and CD8 compartments was detected for a small share of clonotypes. Peaking faster, on day 5 versus 15, the secondary response was nonetheless weaker.

TCRdb used MiXCR to reprocess the 5' RACE reads, holding one entry per CDR3 protein. Of nearly 550,000 distinct CDR3 sequences listed, roughly a fifth are singletons. The CDR3 loop spans 13 amino acids. Trimming took 7 bases from V and 0 from J; bases not matched to a gene: 3. The germline CDR1 and CDR2 sequences are LNHDA and SQIVND (reference sequence). The sample holds a few counts of this clonotype. Its antigen is still unknown. The chain carries TRBV19 and TRBJ2-7; 7 bases agree with TRBD2. This TCR derives from a man younger than 45 who received the YFV17D yellow fever vaccine. Here the sequenced sample was PBMCs, taken 15 days after the yellow fever booster vaccination. CDR3 DNA sequence: TGTGCCAGTATCGGCGGGAGCTCCTACGAGCAGTACTTC. This translates into CASIGGSSYEQYF.